Reported below is one TCR beta chain. Its antigen is currently unknown. From germline, CDR1 is MNHEY and CDR2 SMNVEV (reference sequence). V was pared by 0 bases and J by 2 bases, with 3 bases of the junction left unmatched. The CDR3 consists of 16 residues. The sample comes from a study of cytomegalovirus exposure and HLA in healthy donors. Study context: The 95 to 150 validation repertoires were produced on the same platform as the roughly 720 repertoires of the first cohort. This was reported in a later analysis. Study results and caveats: A later analysis found first-cohort TCR clusters tended to co-occur in the 90 to 150 validation repertoires. Investigators reported about 160 TCR beta chains as tied to cytomegalovirus. There were a few CMV-associated chains whose specificity for CMV antigens was confirmed in vitro.

TCRdb's table, derived via immunoSEQ multiplex PCR, lists solely in-frame clones and lacks some. Here the sample spans about 56,000 clones, just over 90% being singletons. The sequence was obtained from a young man in good health and CMV-seronegative. The chain employs TRBV27 and TRBJ2-2, with 7 bases fitting TRBD1. Sequenced: PBMCs. CDR3 in DNA: TGTGCCAGCAGTTTATCTAACAGGGGTAACACCGGGGAGCTGTTTTTT. It specifies CASSLSNRGNTGELFF.